This T cell receptor beta chain emerged from a study of blood T cell repertoires in COVID-19. TCRdb's table, derived via immunoSEQ multiplex PCR, lists solely in-frame clones and lacks some. In the table there are about 74,000 clones, about 83% of which are singletons. The CDR3 totals 16 residues. The chain recombines TRBV21-1 with TRBJ2-3; the table's D call, TRBD1, was not checked against the DNA. TRBV21-1 corresponds to a pseudogene. This TCR was recovered from a man aged 65 to 85 with acute or convalescent COVID-19. Input material: peripheral blood. CDR3 in DNA: TGTGCCAGCAGCAAAGCCCGGGACAGGGTCCCAGATACGCAGTATTTT. This codes for CASSKARDRVPDTQYF.